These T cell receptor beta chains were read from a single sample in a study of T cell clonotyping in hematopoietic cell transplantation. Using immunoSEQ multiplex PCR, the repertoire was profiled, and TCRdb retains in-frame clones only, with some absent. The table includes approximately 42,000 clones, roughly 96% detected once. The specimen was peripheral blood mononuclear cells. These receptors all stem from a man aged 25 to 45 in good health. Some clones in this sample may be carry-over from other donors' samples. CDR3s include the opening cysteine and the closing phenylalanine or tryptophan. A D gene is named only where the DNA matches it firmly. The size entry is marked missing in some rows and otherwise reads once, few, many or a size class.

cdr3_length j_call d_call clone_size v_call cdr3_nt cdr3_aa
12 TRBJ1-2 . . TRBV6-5 TGTGCCAGCAGAGTGCACGGTCGAAGCTACACCTTC CASRVHGRSYTF
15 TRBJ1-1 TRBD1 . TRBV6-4 TGTGCCAGCAGTCCATCGACCCAGGGGGGCACTGAAGCTTTCTTT CASSPSTQGGTEAFF
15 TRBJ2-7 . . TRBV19 TGTGCCAGTGCACACCGGGACGGTAGCTCCTACGAGCAGTACTTC CASAHRDGSSYEQYF
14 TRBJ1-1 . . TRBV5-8 TGTGCCAGCAGCCGAGCCAGGGATGGGACTGAAGCTTTCTTT CASSRARDGTEAFF
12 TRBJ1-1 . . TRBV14 TGTGCCAGCAGCCAAGGCCTATATGGAGCTTTCTTT CASSQGLYGAFF
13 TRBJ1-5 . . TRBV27 TGTGCCAGCAGTCCGTGGAACAATCAGCCCCAGCATTTT CASSPWNNQPQHF
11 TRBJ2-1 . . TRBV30 TGTGCCTGGAGTAACAGGGATGAGCAGTTCTTC CAWSNRDEQFF
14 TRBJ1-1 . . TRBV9 TGTGCCAGCAGCCCCAATCTGGGGAACACTGAAGCTTTCTTT CASSPNLGNTEAFF
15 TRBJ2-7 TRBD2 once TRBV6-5 TGTGCCAGCAGTCCGAGCGGGACCGGCACCTACGAGCAGTACTTC CASSPSGTGTYEQYF
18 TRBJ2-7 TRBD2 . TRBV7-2 TGTGCCAGCAGCTTGATGACTAGCGGGAGTGGAATAGGATATGAGCAGTACTTC CASSLMTSGSGIGYEQYF
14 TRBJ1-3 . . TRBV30 TGTGCCTGGAGGTGGACAGACTCTGGAAACACCATATATTTT CAWRWTDSGNTIYF
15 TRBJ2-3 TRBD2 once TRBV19 TGTGCCAGTTCGAGTAGCGGGATTTTCGCAGATACGCAGTATTTT CASSSSGIFADTQYF
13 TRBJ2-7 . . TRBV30 TGTGCCTGGAGCCGAGGCAGCTCCTACGAGCAGTACTTC CAWSRGSSYEQYF
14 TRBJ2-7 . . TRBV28 TGTGCCAGCAGTTCTTGGCCCCAGGCCTACGAGCAGTACTTC CASSSWPQAYEQYF
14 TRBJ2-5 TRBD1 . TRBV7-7 TGTGCTAGCAGCTTAGACAGGGGGCGAGAGACCCAGTACTTC CASSLDRGRETQYF
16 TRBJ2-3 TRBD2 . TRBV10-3 TGTGCCATCAGTGACGGGACTAGCGGGGGAACAGATACGCAGTATTTT CAISDGTSGGTDTQYF
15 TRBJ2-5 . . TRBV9 TGTGCCAGCAGCGCTCGACTGGAGGGAAAAGAGACCCAGTACTTC CASSARLEGKETQYF
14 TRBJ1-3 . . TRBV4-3 TGCGCCAGCAGCCAAGTGGGGTCTGGAAACACCATATATTTT CASSQVGSGNTIYF
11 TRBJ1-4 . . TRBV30 TGTGCCTGCCGGCGGACGGAAAAACTGTTTTTT CACRRTEKLFF
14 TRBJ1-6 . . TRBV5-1 TGCGCCAGCAGCTTGGATGCGGGCCTCTCACCCCTCCACTTT CASSLDAGLSPLHF
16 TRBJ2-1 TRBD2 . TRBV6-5 TGTGCCAGCAGTTACGAGCTAGCGGGAGTGGGGGATGAGCAGTTCTTC CASSYELAGVGDEQFF
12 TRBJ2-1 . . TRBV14 TGTGCCAGCAGCCAAAAAGTTGATGAGCAGTTCTTC CASSQKVDEQFF
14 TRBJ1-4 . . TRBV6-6 TGTGCCAGCAGTGCTCGGGATACTCTGGGAAAACTGTTTTTT CASSARDTLGKLFF
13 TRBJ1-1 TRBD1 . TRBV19 TGTGCCAGTAGTCCGGGGACAGGGAGTGAAGCTTTCTTT CASSPGTGSEAFF
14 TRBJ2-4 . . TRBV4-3 TGCGCCAGCAGCCAAGTGGGGGGGGCGGGCATTCAGTACTTC CASSQVGGAGIQYF
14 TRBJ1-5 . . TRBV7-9 TGTGCCAGCACCAGGACGGATAGCAATCAGCCCCAGCATTTT CASTRTDSNQPQHF
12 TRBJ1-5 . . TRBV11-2 TGTGCCAGCAGCTTAGATGGTACGGCCCGGCATTTT CASSLDGTARHF
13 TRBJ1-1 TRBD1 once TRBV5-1 TGCGCCAGCAGCTTTCTTGGACAGGGGGAAGCTTTCTTT CASSFLGQGEAFF
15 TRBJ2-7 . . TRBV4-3 TGCGCCAGCAGCCAAGGTTCGGGGTTTGGGAGCGAGCAGTACTTC CASSQGSGFGSEQYF
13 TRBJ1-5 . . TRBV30 TGTGCCTGGAGTGTGGGGGGAGATCAGCCCCAGCATTTT CAWSVGGDQPQHF
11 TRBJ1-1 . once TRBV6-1 TGTGCCAATTATGGGGGCACTGAAGCTTTCTTT CANYGGTEAFF
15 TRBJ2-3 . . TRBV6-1 TGTGCCAGCAGTAGGAGCAGCCCTAGCACAGATACGCAGTATTTT CASSRSSPSTDTQYF
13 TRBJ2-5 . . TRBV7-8 TGTGCCAGCAGCTCAACAGGGTGGGAGACCCAGTACTTC CASSSTGWETQYF
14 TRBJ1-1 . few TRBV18 TGTGCCAGCTCACCACCGCACGGGGGCACTGAAGCTTTCTTT CASSPPHGGTEAFF
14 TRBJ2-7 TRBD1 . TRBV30 TGTGCCTGGAGTTCTGGGACAGGGTCCTACGAGCAGTACTTC CAWSSGTGSYEQYF